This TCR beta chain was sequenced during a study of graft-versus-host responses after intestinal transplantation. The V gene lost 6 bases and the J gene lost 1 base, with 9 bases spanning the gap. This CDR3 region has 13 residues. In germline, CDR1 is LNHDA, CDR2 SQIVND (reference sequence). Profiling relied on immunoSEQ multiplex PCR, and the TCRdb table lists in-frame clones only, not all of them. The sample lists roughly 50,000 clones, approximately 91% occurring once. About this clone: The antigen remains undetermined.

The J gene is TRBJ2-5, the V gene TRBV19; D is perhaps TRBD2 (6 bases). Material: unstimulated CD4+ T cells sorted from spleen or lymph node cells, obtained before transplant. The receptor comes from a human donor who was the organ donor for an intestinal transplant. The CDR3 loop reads CASRVGGQETQYF. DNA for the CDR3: TGTGCCAGTAGAGTGGGGGGCCAAGAGACCCAGTACTTC.